These 11 T cell receptor beta chains originate from one sample sequenced in a study of T-cell reconstitution after alpha-beta-depleted transplantation in children. The TCRbeta library was prepared with unique molecular identifiers. TCRdb recomputed calls from the PCR reads with MiXCR, one row per CDR3 protein. This sample has 500,000 to 750,000 distinct CDR3 sequences, with roughly 30% found just once. The sequences come from PBMCs, collected before TCRalphabeta/CD19-depleted stem cell transplant. Source of these receptors: a boy younger than two with Wiskott-Aldrich syndrome, due to receive a stem cell transplant.

The chain couples TRBV2 to TRBJ2-1; D remains unclear. Trimming pared 2 bases from V and 9 bases from J, leaving 14 bases between. This CDR3 has 14 residues. CDR1 and CDR2 (germline): SNHLY, FYNNEI. The chain's CDR3 is CASSELSPMSEQFF. CDR3 DNA: TGTGCCAGCAGTGAACTTAGTCCTATGAGTGAGCAGTTCTTC.

In this sample, this clonotype turned up a few times. The rearrangement links TRBV7-2 to TRBJ1-6; D is undetermined. Looked up from germline, CDR1 is SGHTA and CDR2 is FQGNSA. V lost 6 bases and J 10 bases, leaving 13 bases between the germline ends. The CDR3 runs to 13 residues. The CDR3 is CASSQYIESPLHF. In DNA, the CDR3 is TGTGCCAGCAGTCAGTATATTGAATCACCCCTCCACTTT.

V and J are TRBV19 and TRBJ2-1; TRBD2 matches 11 bases. V lost 4 bases to trimming and J lost 4 bases; unmatched junction nucleotides: 6. The CDR3 loop spans 16 amino acids. Germline CDR1 reads LNHDA; CDR2 reads SQIVND (reference sequence). CDR3 bases: TGTGCCAGTAGTACCATAGCGGGAGGGGGGTACAATGAGCAGTTCTTC. Protein sequence: CASSTIAGGGYNEQFF.

The CDR3 is CASSFGTRDTQYF. CDR3 nucleotide sequence: TGTGCCAGCAGTTTCGGGACTAGGGATACGCAGTATTTT. The chain combines TRBV12-3 or TRBV12-4 with TRBJ2-3; 8 positions agree with TRBD2. Germline trimming cut 3 bases from V and 6 bases from J; bases unmatched to any gene: 2. This CDR3 contains 13 residues.

This clonotype has just a few counts. V is TRBV7-9 and J is TRBJ1-4, with D hard to call. The CDR3 loop spans 15 amino acids. Germline CDR1 and CDR2: SEHNR and FQNEAQ (reference sequence). Deletions cut 4 bases from V and 0 bases from J, with 9 bases between. The CDR3 spells CASSSRTSTNEKLFF. CDR3 sequence (DNA): TGTGCCAGCAGCTCCCGGACCTCAACTAATGAAAAACTGTTTTTT.

The chain couples TRBV6-2 or TRBV6-3 to TRBJ2-7, with 10 bases that match TRBD2. The trim removed 6 bases at V and 6 bases at J, leaving 8 bases unmatched. The CDR3 covers 14 residues. Germline V gives CDR1 MNHEY, CDR2 SVGEGT. The CDR3 loop reads CASSKAGGQGEQYF. The CDR3 bases are TGTGCCAGCAGCAAAGCGGGAGGGCAAGGCGAGCAGTACTTC.

This clonotype has a handful of counts. The chain joins TRBV5-6 to TRBJ2-7; TRBD1 is a possible D gene (6 bases). In germline, CDR1 is SGHDT, CDR2 YYEEEE. Deletions cut 3 bases from V and 3 bases from J, with 13 bases between. The CDR3 spans 14 residues. For the CDR3, the DNA is TGTGCCAGCAGCTCCAGGGGACCGTTCTACGAGCAGTACTTC. The encoded protein is CASSSRGPFYEQYF.

The sample holds a few counts of this clonotype. The V call is TRBV19, the J call TRBJ1-6; D is ambiguous. Germline V gene sequence: CDR1 LNHDA, CDR2 SQIVND (reference sequence). CDR3 length: 11 amino acids. The V end was cut by 5 bases, the J end by 10 bases, with 6 bases between. CDR3 DNA: TGTGCCAGTAGTTCGGGGTCACCCCTCCACTTT. Its protein product is CASSSGSPLHF.

This chain links TRBV5-1 with TRBJ2-7; 11 nucleotides line up with TRBD1. Germline lookup yields CDR1 SGHRS and CDR2 YFSETQ. J lost 7 bases, V lost 0 bases, and 6 bases had no gene match. The CDR3 is 15 residues long. CDR3: CASSLEDRGRGEQYF. CDR3 nucleotide sequence: TGCGCCAGCAGCTTGGAGGACAGGGGGCGCGGGGAGCAGTACTTC.

The chain couples TRBV4-2 to TRBJ2-1; weak D call: TRBD2 (6 bases). The CDR3 is made up of 18 amino acids. Between the trimmed V and J ends, which lost 3 bases and 7 bases, there was a span of 25 bases. Germline loops: CDR1 LGHNA, CDR2 YNFKEQ. As DNA, the CDR3 is TGTGCCAGCAGCCACGAAACCTCCGGGACTGAAAGTTGGAATGAGCAGTTCTTC. This encodes CASSHETSGTESWNEQFF.

This clonotype was detected a few times. The chain has TRBV6-5 and TRBJ2-1; TRBD2 matches 8 bases. The length of the CDR3 is 14 residues. Germline trimming cut 2 bases from V and 8 bases from J; bases unmatched to any gene: 5. Germline loops: CDR1 MNHEY, CDR2 SVGAGI. The CDR3 region is CASSYRTSIYEQFF. As DNA, the CDR3 is TGTGCCAGCAGTTACCGGACTAGCATCTATGAGCAGTTCTTC.